Sequencing of this TCR beta chain was carried out in a study of cytomegalovirus exposure and HLA in healthy donors. Study-level points and caveats: Later, an analysis found that TCR clusters from the first cohort tended to co-occur in the 90 to 150 validation repertoires.

The CDR3 is made up of 13 amino acids. V gave up 10 bases and J gave up 5 bases, with 17 bases separating them. Germline V lookup: CDR1 ENHRY, CDR2 SYGVKD. The method was immunoSEQ multiplex PCR; TCRdb's version includes in-frame clones alone and lacks a portion of them. The sample records some 150,000 clones, about nine tenths being singletons. To note about this clone: What it binds is unknown.

The chain recombines TRBV10-3 with TRBJ1-1; D is ambiguous. This TCR was sampled from a man aged 18 to 29 in good health and CMV-seropositive. Sequenced: PBMCs. The CDR3 reads CATAAGVRTEAFF. As DNA, the CDR3 is TGTGCCACCGCGGCCGGGGTACGGACTGAAGCTTTCTTT.